The 30 T cell receptor beta chains below all came from one sample that was sequenced in a study of cytomegalovirus exposure and HLA in healthy donors. Primers: 60 Vbeta forward and 13 Jbeta reverse. Using immunoSEQ multiplex PCR, the repertoire was profiled, and TCRdb retains in-frame clones only, with some absent. In the table there are 150,000 or so clones, over 60% of which are singletons. Sequenced input: PBMCs. The source of these receptors is a woman between 25 and 40 years old in good health and CMV-seronegative.

V gene TRBV7-2 combines with J gene TRBJ1-5; 8 bases map to TRBD1. Per the germline V gene, CDR1 is SGHTA and CDR2 is FQGNSA. CDR3 length equals 15 residues. With 5 bases clipped from V and 3 bases from J, the junction kept 6 bases outside the gene matches. The CDR3 protein is CASSLGTGSNQPQHF. DNA of the CDR3: TGTGCCAGCAGCCTAGGGACAGGCTCCAATCAGCCCCAGCATTTT.

The chain joins TRBV18 to TRBJ2-5; no clear D gene. This CDR3 has 14 residues. Germline CDR1 reads KGHSH; CDR2 reads LQKENI. V lost 0 bases and J lost 1, with 6 bases in between. In DNA, the CDR3 is TGTGCCAGCTCACCACCTTCGGGCCAAGAGACCCAGTACTTC. This gives the protein CASSPPSGQETQYF.

The chain uses TRBV12-5 and TRBJ1-2; maybe TRBD1 (6 bases). V lost 6 bases and J lost 4, with 12 bases in between. This CDR3 spans 13 amino acids. The germline V gene encodes CDR1 LGHNT and CDR2 FRNRAP. The CDR3: CASGSVGGYGYTF. CDR3 coding DNA: TGTGCTAGTGGCTCCGTAGGGGGCTATGGCTACACCTTC.

This clone was picked up one time. This chain joins TRBV27 and TRBJ2-1; 12 positions match TRBD1. Trimming cost V 4 bases and J 8 bases; bases outside gene matches: 18. The germline V gene has CDR1 MNHEY and CDR2 SMNVEV (reference sequence). The CDR3 covers 19 residues. In DNA, the CDR3 is TGTGCCAGCAGTTCGGTCCCGGGACAGGGGGCGCTGGGTTTGGATGAGCAGTTCTTC. It is translated as CASSSVPGQGALGLDEQFF.

The rearrangement uses TRBV4-1 and TRBJ1-1; D remains ambiguous. This CDR3 is 14 amino acids long. Germline CDR1 MGHRA, CDR2 YSYEKL. Between the trimmed V and J ends, which lost 4 bases and 3 bases, there was a span of 12 bases. The CDR3 nucleotides are TGCGCCAGCAGCCGAACAGCCGTGGACACTGAAGCTTTCTTT. Its protein product is CASSRTAVDTEAFF.

This rearrangement joins TRBV5-1 to TRBJ2-5; 8 bases fit TRBD2. The V and J ends lost 4 bases and 5 bases, in that order; junction bases with no gene match: 22. The CDR3 contains 19 residues. Germline lookup yields CDR1 SGHRS and CDR2 YFSETQ. DNA for the CDR3: TGCGCCAGCAGCATTCACGGATCGCGGAGCGGGGGCCGGGGGGAGACCCAGTACTTC. The encoded protein is CASSIHGSRSGGRGETQYF. The entire variable domain, with the rest obtained from reference TRBV5-1 and TRBJ2-5, is as follows: KAGVTQTPRYLIKTRGQQVTLSCSPISGHRSVSWYQQTPGQGLQFLFEYFSETQRNKGNFPGRFSGRQFSNSRSEMNVSTLELGDSALYLCASSIHGSRSGGRGETQYFGPGTRLLVL.

The CDR3 DNA sequence: TGTGCCAGCAGCCCCTACGGGCGGGGGGGACAAGAGCAGTACTTC. Amino acids: CASSPYGRGGQEQYF. The gene calls are TRBV6-5 and TRBJ2-7; TRBD2 agrees at 9 bases. CDR1 MNHEY and CDR2 SVGAGI come from the germline V gene. This CDR3 is built from 15 residues. The V and J ends lost 6 bases and 7 bases, in that order; junction bases with no gene match: 13.

The chain has TRBV4-3 and TRBJ2-5, with unresolved D. The CDR3 contains 15 residues. Per the germline V gene, CDR1 is LGHNA and CDR2 is YSLEER. V lost 0 bases to trimming and J lost 5 bases, with 13 bases between them. CDR3 loop: CASSQDEASAETQYF. CDR3 DNA: TGCGCCAGCAGCCAAGATGAGGCTAGTGCGGAGACCCAGTACTTC.

The V call is TRBV7-6, the J call TRBJ1-5; D is possibly TRBD1 (6 bases). The V end lost 5 bases, the J end lost 3 bases, and 11 bases lay between the germline ends. The germline CDR1 and CDR2 sequences are SGHVS and FNYEAQ. The CDR3 totals 14 residues. CDR3: CASSTRTDNQPQHF. CDR3 DNA sequence: TGTGCCAGCAGCACCCGGACAGACAATCAGCCCCAGCATTTT.

The chain has TRBV28 and TRBJ1-1; perhaps TRBD1 as D (6 bases). V lost 5 bases, J lost 10 bases, and 11 bases lay in between. The CDR3 covers 11 residues. Germline CDR1 MDHEN, CDR2 SYDVKM. CDR3 amino acids: CASSKARGAFF. The CDR3, as DNA: TGTGCCAGCAGTAAGGCCAGGGGAGCTTTCTTT.

The rearrangement uses TRBV5-3 and TRBJ1-1; 9 nucleotides align to TRBD1. TRBV5-3 is labeled an ORF, and its function is uncertain. CDR3 length equals 17 residues. V gave up 1 base and J gave up 2 bases; unmatched junction bases: 9. The CDR3: CARSLCPGTGRNTEAFF. DNA of the CDR3: TGTGCCAGAAGCTTGTGCCCCGGGACAGGGAGAAACACTGAAGCTTTCTTT.

J is TRBJ2-3 and V is TRBV4-2; TRBD2 agrees at 11 bases. J lost 4 bases, V lost 1 base, and 7 bases had no gene match. CDR1 and CDR2 (germline): LGHNA, YNFKEQ. The CDR3 is 17 residues long. CDR3 bases: TGTGCCAGCAGCCAAGTTATCCTAGCGGGGGGAGCAGATACGCAGTATTTT. Its translation is CASSQVILAGGADTQYF.

This clone appeared a single time. This chain links TRBV7-8 with TRBJ2-1; weak D call: TRBD2 (6 bases). The germline gives CDR1 SGHVS, CDR2 FQNEAQ. V shed 1 base and J shed 7 bases, with 11 bases lying between them. The CDR3 has 14 amino acids. The CDR3 sequence: CASSLGRVGNEQFF. Written as DNA, the CDR3 is TGTGCCAGCAGCTTAGGGAGGGTCGGGAATGAGCAGTTCTTC. The whole variable domain, filled in from reference TRBV7-8 and TRBJ2-1, reads GAGVSQSPRYKVAKRGQDVALRCDPISGHVSLFWYQQALGQGPEFLTYFQNEAQLDKSGLPSDRFFAERPEGSVSTLKIQRTQQEDSAVYLCASSLGRVGNEQFFGPGTRLTVL.

The chain carries TRBV6-5 and TRBJ2-7, with 8 positions matching TRBD1. This CDR3 comprises 14 residues. Germline trimming cut 7 bases from V and 6 bases from J; bases unmatched to any gene: 11. Germline-derived CDR1 and CDR2 are MNHEY and SVGAGI. The CDR3 DNA sequence: TGTGCCAGCAAATCGAGGACAGGGAGTACCGAGCAGTACTTC. Translated: CASKSRTGSTEQYF.

The chain recombines TRBV29-1 with TRBJ1-1; possibly TRBD1 for D (6 bases). The CDR3 length is 14 residues. Per the germline V gene, CDR1 is SQVTM and CDR2 is ANQGSEA. V was clipped by 0 bases and J by 4 bases, with 12 bases between them. CDR3 protein: CSVEDRRRGTEAFF. CDR3 in DNA: TGCAGCGTTGAAGATCGACGCAGGGGCACTGAAGCTTTCTTT.

The table lists this clone with a count of one. This rearrangement joins TRBV5-6 to TRBJ2-6; 7 nucleotides agree with TRBD2. The CDR3 runs 19 residues. Germline CDR1 SGHDT, CDR2 YYEEEE. The trim removed 0 bases at V and 1 base at J, leaving 10 bases unmatched. Written as DNA, the CDR3 is TGTGCCAGCAGCTTGGGGCGAGCGGGGAGAGCGTCTGGGGCCAACGTCCTGACTTTC. Protein product: CASSLGRAGRASGANVLTF.

For the CDR3, the DNA is TGTGCCAGCAGTTACCGACAGGGAGGTTCCTACGAGCAGTACTTC. It codes for CASSYRQGGSYEQYF. This rearrangement joins TRBV6-5 to TRBJ2-7; D is possibly TRBD1 (7 bases). Trimming took 2 bases from V and 1 from J, leaving 12 bases between them. Germline assignment: CDR1 MNHEY and CDR2 SVGAGI. This CDR3 is built from 15 residues.

The chain combines TRBV20-1 with TRBJ2-1; no firm D call. Trimming pared 4 bases from V and 10 bases from J, leaving 8 bases between. Looked up from germline, CDR1 is DFQATT and CDR2 is SNEGSKA (reference sequence). There are 10 residues in the CDR3. CDR3 residues: CSATTWEQFF. The CDR3 bases are TGCAGTGCTACTACGTGGGAGCAGTTCTTC.

This sequence joins TRBV28 and TRBJ1-2; TRBD1 matches 8 bases. The CDR3 is made up of 19 amino acids. From germline, CDR1 is MDHEN and CDR2 SYDVKM. Trimming at V came to 4 bases and at J to 2 bases, leaving 18 bases not matched to a gene. The CDR3 nucleotides read TGTGCCAGCAGTTCACCCCCCGGGACAGGTGGTGGTAAGAACTATGGCTACACCTTC. It specifies CASSSPPGTGGGKNYGYTF.

V and J are TRBV5-8 and TRBJ2-7; tentatively, D is TRBD1 (5 bases). The CDR3 totals 14 residues. With 4 bases removed from V and 2 bases from J, the gap between germline ends came to 13 bases. The germline V gene encodes CDR1 SGHTS and CDR2 YDEGEE. The DNA of the CDR3 is TGTGCCAGCAGCATGCGCAGGGTACCCTACGAGCAGTACTTC. It translates to CASSMRRVPYEQYF.

CDR3 region: CASSLGSGERSGNTIYF. The CDR3 region has the DNA TGCGCCAGCAGCTTGGGTTCTGGGGAGCGCTCTGGAAACACCATATATTTT. The chain combines TRBV5-1 with TRBJ1-3; no clear D gene. The CDR3 runs to 17 residues. V gave up 0 bases and J gave up 0 bases, with 13 bases separating them. Germline loops: CDR1 SGHRS, CDR2 YFSETQ. Full variable domain (remainder filled in from reference TRBV5-1 and TRBJ1-3): KAGVTQTPRYLIKTRGQQVTLSCSPISGHRSVSWYQQTPGQGLQFLFEYFSETQRNKGNFPGRFSGRQFSNSRSEMNVSTLELGDSALYLCASSLGSGERSGNTIYFGEGSWLTVV.

The chain links TRBV19 to TRBJ1-6; 10 bases agree with TRBD1. V lost 6 bases to trimming and J lost 5 bases; unmatched junction nucleotides: 7. Germline V gives CDR1 LNHDA, CDR2 SQIVND (reference sequence). The CDR3 extends over 16 amino acids. CDR3 region: CASSAVDRGDNSPLHF. CDR3 nucleotide sequence: TGTGCCAGTAGCGCCGTGGACAGGGGGGATAATTCACCCCTCCACTTT.

This chain connects TRBV25-1 to TRBJ1-1, with 8 bases matching TRBD1. Germline CDR1 is MGHDK and CDR2 is SYGVNS. Trimming took 4 bases from V and 4 from J; bases not matched to a gene: 5. The CDR3 spans 14 residues. CDR3 amino acids: CASSGTGRGTEAFF. The CDR3 DNA is TGTGCCAGCAGTGGGACAGGGAGGGGCACTGAAGCTTTCTTT. Complete variable domain (other parts from reference TRBV25-1 and TRBJ1-1): EADIYQTPRYLVIGTGKKITLECSQTMGHDKMYWYQQDPGMELHLIHYSYGVNSTEKGDLSSESTVSRIRTEHFPLTLESARPSHTSQYLCASSGTGRGTEAFFGQGTRLTVV.

This chain connects TRBV13 to TRBJ1-5, with D perhaps matching TRBD1 (5 bases). The germline V gene encodes CDR1 PRHDT and CDR2 FYEKMQ (reference sequence). CDR3 length: 15 residues. Trimming left V 0 bases short and J 3 bases short, with 9 bases between. CDR3 in amino acids: CASSLGRGFNQPQHF. The DNA of the CDR3 is TGTGCCAGCAGCTTAGGCCGGGGGTTCAATCAGCCCCAGCATTTT.

This clone was observed a single time. The chain joins TRBV18 to TRBJ1-1; D is perhaps TRBD1 (5 bases). The CDR3 loop spans 15 amino acids. Germline CDR1 reads KGHSH; CDR2 reads LQKENI. With 10 bases removed from V and 0 bases from J, the gap between germline ends came to 18 bases. The CDR3 DNA is TGTGCCAACTCGCGCGGGACTTCTTTGAACACTGAAGCTTTCTTT. It codes for CANSRGTSLNTEAFF.

The chain couples TRBV19 to TRBJ2-1; TRBD1 aligns across 7 bases. CDR3 size: 14 residues. J gave up 4 bases and V 6 bases, and 6 bases lay outside the gene matches. The germline gives CDR1 LNHDA, CDR2 SQIVND (reference sequence). CDR3 DNA: TGTGCCAGTAGCCGGGACAGACTTTACAATGAGCAGTTCTTC. Its protein product is CASSRDRLYNEQFF.

The V gene is TRBV19, the J gene TRBJ1-5, with D tentatively TRBD1 (5 bases). This CDR3 comprises 15 residues. The germline V and J ends were trimmed by 7 bases and 5 bases, with 18 bases remaining between them. Germline CDR1 is LNHDA and CDR2 is SQIVND (reference sequence). The CDR3: CASTPRARADQPQHF. The CDR3, as DNA: TGTGCCAGTACCCCCCGGGCCAGGGCGGATCAGCCCCAGCATTTT.

This clone was observed once. CDR3 residues: CASSTSREMNTEAFF. CDR3 nucleotide sequence: TGTGCCAGCAGTACCTCCAGGGAAATGAACACTGAAGCTTTCTTT. The chain recombines TRBV28 with TRBJ1-1; tentative D call: TRBD1 (5 bases). Trimming stripped 5 bases from V and 0 bases from J, with 13 bases between. The V gene's germline CDR1 is MDHEN and CDR2 SYDVKM. CDR3 size: 15 residues. The complete variable domain, with remaining parts taken from reference TRBV28 and TRBJ1-1, reads DVKVTQSSRYLVKRTGEKVFLECVQDMDHENMFWYRQDPGLGLRLIYFSYDVKMKEKGDIPEGYSVSREKKERFSLILESASTNQTSMYLCASSTSREMNTEAFFGQGTRLTVV.

V usage is TRBV4-1 and J usage is TRBJ2-7, with D possibly matching TRBD1 (5 bases). V gave up 3 bases and J gave up 7 bases, with 16 bases separating them. This CDR3 has 14 amino acids. CDR1 is MGHRA and CDR2 is YSYEKL in the germline V gene. CDR3 amino acids: CASSQADRFGEQYF. The CDR3 nucleotides are TGCGCCAGCAGCCAGGCCGACAGATTTGGAGAGCAGTACTTC.

The CDR3 loop reads CASSLNSGGDEQYF. CDR3 coding DNA: TGTGCCAGCAGCTTAAACTCGGGAGGGGACGAGCAGTACTTC. The J gene is TRBJ2-7, the V gene TRBV7-2; the match to TRBD2 covers 8 bases. The CDR3 has 14 amino acids. After removal of 2 bases from V and 5 bases from J, the junction contained 5 bases not matched to a gene. From germline, CDR1 is SGHTA and CDR2 FQGNSA.